The clone carrying this T cell receptor beta chain was found many times. Its antigen is not identified. V lost 1 base and J lost 4, with 14 bases in between. Germline V gene data show CDR1 as SGHTA and CDR2 as FQGNSA. The CDR3 consists of 16 residues. The data were produced by immunoSEQ multiplex PCR, yet TCRdb's version contains in-frame clones alone and is incomplete. The specimen has about 30,000 clones, none found just once. The record originates from a study of T cells after posttransplantation cyclophosphamide. Study observations and caveats: Recipient CMV seropositivity and CMV reactivation strongly tracked TRB clonality.

The related graft donor's blood sample was taken on the day of bone marrow donation. The chain joins TRBV7-2 to TRBJ1-3; no clear D. Sequenced input: PBMCs. This TCR was sampled from an older woman in good health, CMV-negative, and a related stem cell transplant donor. This chain's CDR3 is CASSLVFGARGNTIYF. The CDR3 nucleotides are TGTGCCAGCAGCTTAGTCTTCGGTGCTCGCGGAAACACCATATATTTT.